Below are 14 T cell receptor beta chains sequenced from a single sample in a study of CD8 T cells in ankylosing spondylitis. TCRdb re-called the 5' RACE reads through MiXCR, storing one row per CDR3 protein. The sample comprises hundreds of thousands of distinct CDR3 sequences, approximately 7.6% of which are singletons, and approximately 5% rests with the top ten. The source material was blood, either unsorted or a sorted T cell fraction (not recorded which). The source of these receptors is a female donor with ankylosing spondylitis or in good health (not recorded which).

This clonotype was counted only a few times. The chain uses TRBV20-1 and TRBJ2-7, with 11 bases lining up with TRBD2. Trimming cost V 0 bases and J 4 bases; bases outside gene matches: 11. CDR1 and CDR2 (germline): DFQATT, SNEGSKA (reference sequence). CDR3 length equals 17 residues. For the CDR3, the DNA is TGCAGTGCTAGAGATAGGAGAACTAGCGGGAGAGGGTACGAGCAGTACTTC. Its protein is CSARDRRTSGRGYEQYF.

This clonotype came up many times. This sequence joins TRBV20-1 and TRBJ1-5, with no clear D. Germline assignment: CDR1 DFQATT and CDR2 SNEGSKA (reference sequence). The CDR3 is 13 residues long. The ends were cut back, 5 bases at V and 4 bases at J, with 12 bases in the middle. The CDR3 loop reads CSAHGPGNQPQHF. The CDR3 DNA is TGCAGTGCTCACGGGCCGGGGAATCAGCCCCAGCATTTT.

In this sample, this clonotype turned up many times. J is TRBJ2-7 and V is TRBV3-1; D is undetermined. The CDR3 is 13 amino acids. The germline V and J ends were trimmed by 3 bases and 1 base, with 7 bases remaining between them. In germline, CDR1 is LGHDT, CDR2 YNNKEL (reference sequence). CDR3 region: CASSHGGSYEQYF. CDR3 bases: TGTGCCAGCAGCCACGGTGGTTCCTACGAGCAGTACTTC.

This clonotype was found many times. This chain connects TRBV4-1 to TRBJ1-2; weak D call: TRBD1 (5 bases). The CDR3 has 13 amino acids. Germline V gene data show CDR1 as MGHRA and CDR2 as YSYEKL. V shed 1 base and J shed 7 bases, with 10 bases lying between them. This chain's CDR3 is CASSQGGLPGYTF. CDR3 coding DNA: TGCGCCAGCAGCCAAGGGGGACTCCCTGGCTACACCTTC.

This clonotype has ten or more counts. The CDR3 sequence is CATGPGTANSPLHF. Written as DNA, the CDR3 is TGTGCCACCGGACCCGGGACAGCTAATTCACCCCTCCACTTT. This chain links TRBV6-1 with TRBJ1-6; 7 nucleotides line up with TRBD1. Per the germline V gene, CDR1 is MNHNS and CDR2 is SASEGT. Trimming at V came to 10 bases and at J to 6 bases, leaving 9 bases not matched to a gene. The CDR3 loop spans 14 amino acids.

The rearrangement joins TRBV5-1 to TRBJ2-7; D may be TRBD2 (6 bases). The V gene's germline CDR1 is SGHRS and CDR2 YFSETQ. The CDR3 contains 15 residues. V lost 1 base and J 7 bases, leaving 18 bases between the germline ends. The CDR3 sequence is CASSLNGGLGGEQYF. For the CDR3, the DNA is TGCGCCAGCAGCTTGAATGGCGGCCTTGGGGGGGAGCAGTACTTC.

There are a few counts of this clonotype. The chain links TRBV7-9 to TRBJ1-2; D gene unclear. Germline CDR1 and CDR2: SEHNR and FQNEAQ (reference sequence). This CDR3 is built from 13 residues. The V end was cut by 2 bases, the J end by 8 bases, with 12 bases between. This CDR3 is CASSLPPPRGYTF. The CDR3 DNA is TGTGCCAGCAGCTTACCCCCACCTAGGGGCTACACCTTC.

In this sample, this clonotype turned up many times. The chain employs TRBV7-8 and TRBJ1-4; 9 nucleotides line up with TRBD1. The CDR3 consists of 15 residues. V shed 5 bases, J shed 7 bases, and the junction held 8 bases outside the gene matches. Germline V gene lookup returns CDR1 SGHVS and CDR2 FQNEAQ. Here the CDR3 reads CASSITGTGIEKLFF. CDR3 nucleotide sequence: TGTGCCAGCAGCATCACCGGGACAGGGATTGAAAAACTGTTTTTT.

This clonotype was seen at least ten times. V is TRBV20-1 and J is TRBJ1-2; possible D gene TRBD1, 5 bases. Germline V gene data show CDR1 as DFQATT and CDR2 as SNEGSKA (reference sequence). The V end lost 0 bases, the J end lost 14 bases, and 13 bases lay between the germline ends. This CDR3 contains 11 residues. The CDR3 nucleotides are TGCAGTGCTAGAGATGCAGGGTTTGAAACCTTC. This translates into CSARDAGFETF.

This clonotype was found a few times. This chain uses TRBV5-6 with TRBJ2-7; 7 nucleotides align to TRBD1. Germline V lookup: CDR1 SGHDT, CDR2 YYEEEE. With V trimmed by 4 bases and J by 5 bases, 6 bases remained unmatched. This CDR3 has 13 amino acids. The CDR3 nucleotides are TGTGCCAGCAGCCTGACAGGGTACCACGAGCAGTACTTC. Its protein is CASSLTGYHEQYF.

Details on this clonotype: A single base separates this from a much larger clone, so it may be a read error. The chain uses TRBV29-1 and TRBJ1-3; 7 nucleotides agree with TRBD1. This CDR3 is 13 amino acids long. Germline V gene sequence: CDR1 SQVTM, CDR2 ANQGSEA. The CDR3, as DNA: TGCAGCGTTGAAGGGACAGGCCAAAACACCGTATATTTT. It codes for CSVEGTGQNTVYF.

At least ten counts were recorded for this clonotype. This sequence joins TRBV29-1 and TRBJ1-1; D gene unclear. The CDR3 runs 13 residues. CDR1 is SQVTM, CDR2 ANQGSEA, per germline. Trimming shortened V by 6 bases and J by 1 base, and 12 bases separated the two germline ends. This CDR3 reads CSVSRRQNTEAFF. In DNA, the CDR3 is TGCAGCGTCTCCCGGAGACAGAACACTGAAGCTTTCTTT.

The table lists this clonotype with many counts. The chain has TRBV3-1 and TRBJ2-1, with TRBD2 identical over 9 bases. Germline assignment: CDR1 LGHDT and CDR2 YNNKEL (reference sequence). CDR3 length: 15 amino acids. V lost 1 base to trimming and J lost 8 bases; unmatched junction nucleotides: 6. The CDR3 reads CASSQGGGRADEQFF. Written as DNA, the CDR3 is TGTGCCAGCAGCCAAGGGGGCGGGAGGGCCGATGAGCAGTTCTTC.

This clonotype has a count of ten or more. Here the CDR3 DNA reads TGCGCCAGCAGCCGGGCTAGCGGTGGTTCCTACAATGAGCAGTTCTTC. Protein product: CASSRASGGSYNEQFF. This chain joins TRBV4-3 and TRBJ2-1; 7 bases fit TRBD2. V lost 4 bases and J lost 1; bases outside the gene matches: 7. The CDR3 totals 16 residues. Germline CDR1 reads LGHNA; CDR2 reads YSLEER.